The entry below describes one T cell receptor (beta chain). This record belongs to a study of blood T cell repertoires in COVID-19. This CDR3 has 15 amino acids. V shed 1 base, J shed 4 bases, and the junction held 4 bases outside the gene matches. Looked up from germline, CDR1 is SGHTA and CDR2 is FQGNSA. As originally analysed: Estimation of nucleated cell counts was performed using reference gene primer amplification. Sequenced by immunoSEQ multiplex PCR; TCRdb stores in-frame clones only, minus some. Clone size and V and J calls were adopted from that table, with D and trimming inferred from the DNA. In the table there are 250,000 to 350,000 clones, roughly 90% of which are singletons.

The chain uses TRBV7-2 and TRBJ1-2, with TRBD1 matching 9 bases. This receptor was identified in a man aged 18 to 30 who had recovered from COVID-19. The sample comprised peripheral blood. The CDR3 loop reads CASSLVGQGLYGYTF. CDR3 nucleotides: TGTGCCAGCAGCTTAGTGGGACAGGGTCTCTATGGCTACACCTTC.